The next 15 T cell receptor beta chains were all read from a single sample in a study of CXCR3-negative and CXCR3-positive naive CD8 T cells. Overall study findings and caveats: Naive CXCR3-positive cells had TRB CDR3s more hydrophobic than those of CXCR3-negative naive cells.

These TCRs' antigens remain unknown. Libraries were UMI-labeled 5' RACE TRB cDNA. No DNA is given; TCRdb re-called the 5' RACE reads and lists each CDR3 protein once. Its clone listing holds 140,000 to 150,000 distinct CDR3 sequences. Sequencing was performed on naive CXCR3+ CD8+ T cells from blood. The subset was: CD45RO-CCR7+CD27+CD95- naive CD8+ T cells expressing CXCR3 (TNR3+). The receptors originated from a human donor in good health. Some clones in this sample may be carry-over from other donors' samples.

CDR3 in amino acids: CSGTGNGRAIYEQYF. The gene calls are TRBV29-1 and TRBJ2-7; there is no DNA to check the TCRdb D call of TRBD1. CDR3 size: 15 residues. Germline CDR1 SQVTM, CDR2 ANQGSEA.

The CDR3 sequence is CSVEGLIRGSYNEQFF. The chain employs TRBV29-1 and TRBJ2-1; TCRdb indicates TRBD1, and absent DNA this call remains unverified. Germline values: CDR1 SQVTM, CDR2 ANQGSEA. This CDR3 is built from 16 residues.

The chain carries TRBV5-5 and TRBJ2-7; the TCRdb D gene call, TRBD1, has no DNA to confirm it. This CDR3 spans 15 amino acids. CDR1 SGHKS and CDR2 YYEKEE come from the germline V gene (reference sequence). The CDR3 loop reads CASSLVWGLSYEQYF.

V and J are TRBV7-9 and TRBJ1-5; TCRdb's assignment of TRBD1 cannot be checked, as there is no DNA. The CDR3 loop spans 15 amino acids. From germline, CDR1 is SEHNR and CDR2 FQNEAQ (reference sequence). This CDR3 is CASSLGGQGGQRRYF. Based on the CDR3 plus reference TRBV7-9 and TRBJ1-5, the full variable domain is DTGVSQNPRHKITKRGQNVTFRCDPISEHNRLYWYRQTLGQGPEFLTYFQNEAQLEKSRLLSDRFSAERPKGSFSTLEIQRTEQGDSAMYLCASSLGGQGGQRRYFGDGTRLSIL.

The genes are TRBV4-3 and TRBJ1-2. This CDR3 comprises 15 residues. CDR1 and CDR2 from the germline V gene are LGHNA and YSLEER. CDR3: CASSQVWGYGYGYTF.

The chain combines TRBV4-1 with TRBJ2-3; TCRdb returns TRBD2, unconfirmable since there is no DNA. This CDR3 is built from 18 residues. Germline V lookup: CDR1 MGHRA, CDR2 YSYEKL. CDR3 sequence: CASSQDRSGGLAADTQYF.

The chain employs TRBV13 and TRBJ1-2; TCRdb's D gene call, TRBD1, goes unchecked for lack of DNA. The CDR3 contains 15 residues. CDR1 and CDR2 (germline): PRHDT, FYEKMQ (reference sequence). The CDR3 sequence: CASSPGQGAKNGYTF.

The genes are TRBV12-3 or TRBV12-4 and TRBJ2-5. This CDR3 is 13 amino acids long. The CDR3 loop is CASSERSGETQYF.

The chain combines TRBV29-1 with TRBJ2-1; TCRdb names TRBD2, which stays unverified in the absence of DNA. This CDR3 is built from 12 residues. Germline V gives CDR1 SQVTM, CDR2 ANQGSEA. The CDR3: CSVSGLAGEQFF.

This chain links TRBV5-1 with TRBJ1-3; no DNA is available, so the TRBD1 call from TCRdb remains unchecked. CDR1 SGHRS and CDR2 YFSETQ come from the germline V gene. This CDR3 is 13 amino acids long. The chain's CDR3 is CASSLDGQYTIYF.

V gene TRBV6-2 or TRBV6-3 combines with J gene TRBJ2-7. The CDR3 spans 12 residues. CDR1 is MNHEY and CDR2 is SVGEGT in the germline V gene. This CDR3 reads CASSGDSYEQYF.

The rearrangement links TRBV4-2 to TRBJ2-1; no DNA is available, so the TRBD1 call from TCRdb remains unchecked. The germline V gene has CDR1 LGHNA and CDR2 YNFKEQ. The CDR3 has 14 residues. The chain's CDR3 is CASSLVRAYNEQFF.

The rearrangement joins TRBV19 to TRBJ1-2. CDR1 is LNHDA, CDR2 SQIVND, per germline (reference sequence). The CDR3 totals 16 residues. Here the CDR3 reads CASSAAAGGLNYGYTF.

The chain employs TRBV29-1 and TRBJ1-2; the TRBD1 assignment by TCRdb is unverifiable without DNA. CDR3 length equals 12 residues. From germline, CDR1 is SQVTM and CDR2 ANQGSEA. The CDR3 loop reads CSVERGVYGYTF. Looking up the rest from reference TRBV29-1 and TRBJ1-2 gives the full variable domain: SAVISQKPSRDICQRGTSLTIQCQVDSQVTMMFWYRQQPGQSLTLIATANQGSEATYESGFVIDKFPISRPNLTFSTLTVSNMSPEDSSIYLCSVERGVYGYTFGSGTRLTVV.

The chain is built from TRBV27 and TRBJ1-2; lacking DNA, the TRBD1 call made by TCRdb goes unchecked. The CDR3 spans 17 residues. CDR1 MNHEY and CDR2 SMNVEV come from the germline V gene (reference sequence). This CDR3 is CASSTHSEGGKGYGYTF.